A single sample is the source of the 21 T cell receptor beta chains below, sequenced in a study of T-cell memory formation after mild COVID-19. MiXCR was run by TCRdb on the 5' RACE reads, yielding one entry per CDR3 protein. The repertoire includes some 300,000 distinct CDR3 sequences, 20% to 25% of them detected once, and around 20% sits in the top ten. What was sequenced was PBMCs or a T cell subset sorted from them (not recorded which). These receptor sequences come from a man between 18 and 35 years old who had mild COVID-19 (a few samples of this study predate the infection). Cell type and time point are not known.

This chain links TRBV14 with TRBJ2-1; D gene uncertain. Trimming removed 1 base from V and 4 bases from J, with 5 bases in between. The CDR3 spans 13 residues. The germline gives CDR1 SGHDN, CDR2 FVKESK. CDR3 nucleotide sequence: TGTGCCAGCAGCCAAGGGAGATACAATGAGCAGTTCTTC. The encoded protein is CASSQGRYNEQFF.

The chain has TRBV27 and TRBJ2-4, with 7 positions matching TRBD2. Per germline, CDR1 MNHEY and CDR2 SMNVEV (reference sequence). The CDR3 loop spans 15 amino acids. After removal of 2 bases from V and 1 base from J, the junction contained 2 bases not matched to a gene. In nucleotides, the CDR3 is TGTGCCAGCAGTTTAGGGCGGGGGGCCAAAAACATTCAGTACTTC. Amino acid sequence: CASSLGRGAKNIQYF.

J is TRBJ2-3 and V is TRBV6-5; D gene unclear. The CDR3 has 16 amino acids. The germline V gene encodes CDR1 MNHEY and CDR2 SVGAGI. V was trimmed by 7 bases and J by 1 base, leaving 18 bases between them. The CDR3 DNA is TGTGCCAGCAAATCCCTCAGGTTTCGGCGCACAGATACGCAGTATTTT. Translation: CASKSLRFRRTDTQYF.

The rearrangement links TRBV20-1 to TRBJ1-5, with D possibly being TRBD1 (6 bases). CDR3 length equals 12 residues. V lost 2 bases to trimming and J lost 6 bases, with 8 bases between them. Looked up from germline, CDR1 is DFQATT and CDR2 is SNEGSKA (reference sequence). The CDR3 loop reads CSARQGRQPQHF. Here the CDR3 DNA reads TGCAGTGCTAGACAGGGGCGTCAGCCCCAGCATTTT.

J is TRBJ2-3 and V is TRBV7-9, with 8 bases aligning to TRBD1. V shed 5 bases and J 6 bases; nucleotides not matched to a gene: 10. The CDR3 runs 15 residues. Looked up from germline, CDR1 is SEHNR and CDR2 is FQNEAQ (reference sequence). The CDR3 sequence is CASSPTGQGRDTQYF. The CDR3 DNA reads TGTGCCAGCAGCCCTACTGGACAGGGAAGGGATACGCAGTATTTT.

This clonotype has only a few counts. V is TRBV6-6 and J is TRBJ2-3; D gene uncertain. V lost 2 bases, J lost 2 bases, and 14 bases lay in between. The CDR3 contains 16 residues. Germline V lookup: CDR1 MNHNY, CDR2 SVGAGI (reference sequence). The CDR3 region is CASSYPIRAFTDTQYF. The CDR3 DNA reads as TGTGCCAGCAGTTACCCAATTCGGGCCTTCACAGATACGCAGTATTTT.

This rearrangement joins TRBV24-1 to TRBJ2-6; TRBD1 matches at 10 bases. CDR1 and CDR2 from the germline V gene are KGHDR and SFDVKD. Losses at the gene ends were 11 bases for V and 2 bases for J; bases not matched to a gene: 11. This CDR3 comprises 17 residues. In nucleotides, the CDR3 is TGTGCCATCGGGCGGGACAGGGGAGGGACTGGGGCCAACGTCCTGACTTTC. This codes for CAIGRDRGGTGANVLTF.

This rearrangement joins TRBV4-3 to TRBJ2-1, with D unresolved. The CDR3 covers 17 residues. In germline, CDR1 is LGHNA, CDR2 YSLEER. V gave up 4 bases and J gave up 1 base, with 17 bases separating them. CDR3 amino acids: CASSRRLDKFSYNEQFF. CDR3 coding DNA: TGCGCCAGCAGCCGCCGGTTAGACAAATTTTCCTACAATGAGCAGTTCTTC.

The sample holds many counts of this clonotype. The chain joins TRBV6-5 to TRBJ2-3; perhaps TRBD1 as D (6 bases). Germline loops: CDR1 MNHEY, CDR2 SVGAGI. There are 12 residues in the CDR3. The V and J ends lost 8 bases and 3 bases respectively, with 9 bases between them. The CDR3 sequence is CASGGSTDTQYF. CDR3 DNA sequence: TGTGCCAGCGGGGGCTCTACAGATACGCAGTATTTT.

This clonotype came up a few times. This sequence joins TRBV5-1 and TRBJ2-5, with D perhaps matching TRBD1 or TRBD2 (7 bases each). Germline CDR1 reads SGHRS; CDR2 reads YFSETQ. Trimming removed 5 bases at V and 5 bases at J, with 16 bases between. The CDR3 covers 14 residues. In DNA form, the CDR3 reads TGCGCCAGCAGTGCCGACAGGGAGGGTGAGACCCAGTACTTC. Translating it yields CASSADREGETQYF.

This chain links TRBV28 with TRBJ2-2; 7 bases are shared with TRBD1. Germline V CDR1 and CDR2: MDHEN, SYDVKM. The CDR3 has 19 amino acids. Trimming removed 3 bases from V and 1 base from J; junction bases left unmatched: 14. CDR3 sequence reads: CASSFVATLDRMNTGELFF. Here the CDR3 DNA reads TGTGCCAGCAGTTTCGTGGCCACATTGGACAGGATGAACACCGGGGAGCTGTTTTTT.

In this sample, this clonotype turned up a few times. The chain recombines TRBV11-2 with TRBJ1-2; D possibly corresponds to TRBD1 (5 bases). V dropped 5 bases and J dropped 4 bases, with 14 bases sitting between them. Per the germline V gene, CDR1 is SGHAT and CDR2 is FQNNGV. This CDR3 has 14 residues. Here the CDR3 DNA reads TGTGCCAGCAGCCGGGCTGGGGGGGGCTATGGCTACACCTTC. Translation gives CASSRAGGGYGYTF.

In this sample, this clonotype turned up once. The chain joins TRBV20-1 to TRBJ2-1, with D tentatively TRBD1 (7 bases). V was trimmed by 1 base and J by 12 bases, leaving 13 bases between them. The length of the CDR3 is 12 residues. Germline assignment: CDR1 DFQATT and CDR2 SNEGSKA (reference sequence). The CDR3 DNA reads TGCAGTGCTAGAGTCGGAGGGGGCGGGCAGTTCTTC. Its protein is CSARVGGGGQFF.

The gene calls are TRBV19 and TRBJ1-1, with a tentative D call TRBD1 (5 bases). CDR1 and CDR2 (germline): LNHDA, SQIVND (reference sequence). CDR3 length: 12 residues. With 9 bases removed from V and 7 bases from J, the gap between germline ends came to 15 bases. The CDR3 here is CASLAGTGEAFF. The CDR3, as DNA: TGTGCCAGCCTGGCAGGGACGGGTGAAGCTTTCTTT.

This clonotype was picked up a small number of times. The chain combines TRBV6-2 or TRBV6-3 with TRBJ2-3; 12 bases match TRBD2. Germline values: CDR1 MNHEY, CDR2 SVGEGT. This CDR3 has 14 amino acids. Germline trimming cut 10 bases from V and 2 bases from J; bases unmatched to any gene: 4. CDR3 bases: TGTGCCACCCGACTAGCGGGGGTCACAGATACGCAGTATTTT. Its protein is CATRLAGVTDTQYF.

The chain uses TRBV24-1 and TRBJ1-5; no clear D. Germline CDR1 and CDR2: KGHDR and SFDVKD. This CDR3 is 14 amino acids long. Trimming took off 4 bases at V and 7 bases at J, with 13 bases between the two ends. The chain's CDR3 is CATSDSRGMQPQHF. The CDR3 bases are TGTGCCACCAGTGACTCGCGTGGAATGCAGCCCCAGCATTTT.

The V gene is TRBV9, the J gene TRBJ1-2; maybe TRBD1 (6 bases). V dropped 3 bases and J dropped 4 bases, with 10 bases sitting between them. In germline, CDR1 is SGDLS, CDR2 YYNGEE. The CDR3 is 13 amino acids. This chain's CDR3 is CASSGGRSYGYTF. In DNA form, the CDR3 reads TGTGCCAGCAGCGGGGGGCGCAGCTATGGCTACACCTTC.

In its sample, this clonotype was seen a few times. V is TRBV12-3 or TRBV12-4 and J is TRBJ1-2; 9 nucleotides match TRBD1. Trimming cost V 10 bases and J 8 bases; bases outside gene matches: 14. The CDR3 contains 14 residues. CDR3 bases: TGTGCCACCACCTGGTGGGACAGGGCGCAGGGCTACACCTTC. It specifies CATTWWDRAQGYTF.

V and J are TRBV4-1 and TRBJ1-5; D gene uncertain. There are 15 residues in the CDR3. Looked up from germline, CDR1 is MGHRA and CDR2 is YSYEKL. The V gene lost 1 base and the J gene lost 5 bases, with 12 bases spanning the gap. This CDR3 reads CASSQAGHGDQPQHF. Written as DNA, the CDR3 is TGCGCCAGCAGCCAAGCCGGGCACGGGGATCAGCCCCAGCATTTT.

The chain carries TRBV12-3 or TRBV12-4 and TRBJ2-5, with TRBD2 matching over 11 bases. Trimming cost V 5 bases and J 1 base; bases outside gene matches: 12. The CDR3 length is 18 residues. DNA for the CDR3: TGTGCCAGCAGTATAGGAGTTCGGGGGACTAGCGGCCAAGAGACCCAGTACTTC. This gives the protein CASSIGVRGTSGQETQYF.

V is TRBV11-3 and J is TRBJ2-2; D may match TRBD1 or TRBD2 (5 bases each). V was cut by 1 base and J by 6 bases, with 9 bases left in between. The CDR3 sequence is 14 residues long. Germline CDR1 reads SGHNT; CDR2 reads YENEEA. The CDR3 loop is CASSLGGAPGELFF. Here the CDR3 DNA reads TGTGCCAGCAGCTTAGGAGGGGCTCCCGGGGAGCTGTTTTTT.